The rows below give T cell receptor beta chains drawn from one sample of a study of blood T cell repertoires in COVID-19. The data were produced by immunoSEQ multiplex PCR, yet TCRdb's version contains in-frame clones alone and is incomplete. The sample shows approximately 240,000 clones, 65% to 85% of them seen only once. The specimen was peripheral blood. The receptors shown here come from a woman aged 25 to 39 who had recovered from COVID-19. Both conserved end residues are part of each CDR3. The order of the fields is D gene, clone size, V gene, J gene, CDR3 DNA, CDR3 protein. A D gene is named only where the DNA matches it firmly. The listing skips clone size in some rows; elsewhere it reads once, few, many or a size class.

TRBD2	-	TRBV19	TRBJ2-1	TGTGCCAGTAGTATTGGAGCGGGAGAGGTCGGCAATGAGCAGTTCTTC	CASSIGAGEVGNEQFF
TRBD1	-	TRBV18	TRBJ1-2	TGTGCCAGCTCACCACGGGACAGGCCGGGCCCTGGTTCAGGCTATGGCTACACCTTC	CASSPRDRPGPGSGYGYTF
-	few	TRBV2	TRBJ2-3	TGTGCCAGCAGTGAGCCCCCCTACAGGGTCCCAGATACGCAGTATTTT	CASSEPPYRVPDTQYF
TRBD2	-	TRBV9	TRBJ2-1	TGTGCCAGCAGCGCCTGGACTAGCGGGAGAAGAAATGAGCAGTTCTTC	CASSAWTSGRRNEQFF
TRBD1	-	TRBV11-3	TRBJ1-3	TGTGCCAGCAGCCAACACCAGGGGGACACCATATATTTT	CASSQHQGDTIYF
TRBD1	-	TRBV14	TRBJ2-3	TGTGCCAGCAGCCAAGATTTACCGTGGGCAGGGGGTACAGATACGCAGTATTTT	CASSQDLPWAGGTDTQYF
-	-	TRBV5-1	TRBJ1-1	TGCGCCAGCAGTAATCAGGGGCAGCATACTGAAGCTTTCTTT	CASSNQGQHTEAFF
TRBD2	-	TRBV18	TRBJ2-7	TGTGCCAGCTCACCACCCTACGGGGGGTTCAACGAGCAGTACTTC	CASSPPYGGFNEQYF
TRBD2	-	TRBV19	TRBJ2-1	TGTGCCAGTAGAAGGCGGGAGGCTTCCTACAATGAGCAGTTCTTC	CASRRREASYNEQFF
TRBD2	-	TRBV4-1	TRBJ2-2	TGCGCCAGCAGCCAGGCGTTTGGGACTAGCGGGAGCCGAAAAGAACACCGGGAGCTGTTTTTT	CASSQAFGTSGSRKEHRELFF
TRBD2	-	TRBV7-3	TRBJ2-2	TGTGCCAGCAGCTTAAGCTCGGGAGGCACCGGGGAGCTGTTTTTT	CASSLSSGGTGELFF
TRBD1	few	TRBV28	TRBJ2-1	TGTGCCAGCACCGGACAGGGGGCTATAGGTGAGCAGTTCTTC	CASTGQGAIGEQFF
TRBD1	-	TRBV30	TRBJ1-5	TGTGCCTGGACCTCGGGACAGGGTAATCAGCCCCAGCATTTT	CAWTSGQGNQPQHF
-	-	TRBV2	TRBJ2-1	TGTGCCAGCAGTGCTCTTAGCGGACTCAATGAGCAGTTCTTC	CASSALSGLNEQFF
-	-	TRBV12-5	TRBJ2-6	TGTGCTAGTGGTGATAGCGGGACAGGGACTTTGTTCCTGACTTTC	CASGDSGTGTLFLTF
TRBD2	-	TRBV27	TRBJ2-7	TGTGCCAGCAGTCCCGGGACTAGCGGCTACGAGCAGTACTTC	CASSPGTSGYEQYF
-	-	TRBV7-3	TRBJ2-1	TGTGCCAGCAGCCCTGGGGGCGACGTGTACAATGAGCAGTTCTTC	CASSPGGDVYNEQFF
-	-	TRBV18	TRBJ2-1	TGTGCCAGCTCACGGCGGGACGGCTACAATGAGCAGTTCTTC	CASSRRDGYNEQFF
-	-	TRBV19	TRBJ1-6	TGTGCCAGTAGAACGAGCTCCTATAATTCACCCCTCCACTTT	CASRTSSYNSPLHF
-	once	TRBV11-2	TRBJ1-6	TGTGCCAGCACCCCGGACAGAAATAATTCACCCCTCCACTTT	CASTPDRNNSPLHF
-	once	TRBV7-2	TRBJ2-1	TGTGCCAGCACCCTTAGACCAGCGAACAATGAGCAGTTCTTC	CASTLRPANNEQFF
-	-	TRBV30	TRBJ1-1	TGTGCCTGGAGGCGGGGTCCTTCCACTGAAGCTTTCTTT	CAWRRGPSTEAFF
-	once	TRBV7-9	TRBJ1-1	TGTGCCAGCAGCGATAGCGGGGGTATGAACACTGAAGCTTTCTTT	CASSDSGGMNTEAFF
TRBD1	-	TRBV11-2	TRBJ2-7	TGTGCCAGCAGTTCTGGACAGGGGTTAAACGAGCAGTACTTC	CASSSGQGLNEQYF
TRBD1	-	TRBV27	TRBJ1-2	TGTGCCAGCGCTGGGCCGGGACAGGGGCACTATGGCTACACCTTC	CASAGPGQGHYGYTF
TRBD2	-	TRBV5-1	TRBJ2-1	TGCGCCAGCAGCTTCACCAGGACTAGCGGAAGCTCCTACAATGAGCAGTTCTTC	CASSFTRTSGSSYNEQFF
-	-	TRBV11-3	TRBJ2-3	TGTGCCAGCAGCTTAGAAGGAGGGATAGATACGCAGTATTTT	CASSLEGGIDTQYF
-	-	TRBV28	TRBJ1-1	TGTGCCACCACCGAGGTGAACACTGAAGCTTTCTTT	CATTEVNTEAFF
-	-	TRBV20-1	TRBJ2-7	TGCAGTGCTAGTCCAGTTTTCGGGAGCTCCTACGAGCAGTACTTC	CSASPVFGSSYEQYF
-	-	TRBV11-2	TRBJ1-2	TGTGCCAGCAGCTTAGAACAGGGCTATGGCTACACCTTC	CASSLEQGYGYTF
TRBD2	-	TRBV6-4	TRBJ2-3	TGTGCCAGCAGTGACAGGGAGGGAGATACGCAGTATTTT	CASSDREGDTQYF
TRBD1	-	TRBV5-4	TRBJ2-1	TGTGCCAGCAGCTTGGGGCGTCAGGGGGATGAGCAGTTCTTC	CASSLGRQGDEQFF
TRBD2	-	TRBV19	TRBJ2-1	TGTGCCAGTAGTATCTGGACTAGGGATGAGCAGTTCTTC	CASSIWTRDEQFF
-	-	TRBV21-1	TRBJ2-3	TGTGCCAGCAGCAACCGCCGGACAGGGGACGACACAGATACGCAGTATTTT	CASSNRRTGDDTDTQYF
TRBD1	-	TRBV2	TRBJ1-5	TGTGCCAGCAGCGCCGGGACAGGCAGATCGCCCCAGCATTTT	CASSAGTGRSPQHF
-	few	TRBV5-1	TRBJ2-5	TGCGCCAGCAGCTCCAACCCGGGGGTGGGGGAGACCCAGTACTTC	CASSSNPGVGETQYF
-	-	TRBV9	TRBJ2-5	TGTGCCAGCAGCGGGCCTCAAGAGACCCAGTACTTC	CASSGPQETQYF
TRBD2	-	TRBV24-1	TRBJ2-3	TGTGCCACCAGTGATTCGGGACTAGTGAGCGCAGATACGCAGTATTTT	CATSDSGLVSADTQYF
-	-	TRBV3-1/TRBV3-2	TRBJ2-5	TGTGCCAGCAGCCAAGGGGGCTTGGGGGGCCAAGAGACCCAGTACTTC	CASSQGGLGGQETQYF
TRBD2	once	TRBV20-1	TRBJ2-7	TGCAGTGCTAGTGGGTTTGATACCGGGACTACGGACGAGCAGTACTTC	CSASGFDTGTTDEQYF
-	few	TRBV28	TRBJ1-3	TGTGCCACGGAAAGACACAACTCTGGAAACACCATATATTTT	CATERHNSGNTIYF
TRBD1	-	TRBV24-1	TRBJ1-2	TGTGCCACCAGTGATGCCCGACAGGGGGCGAGTGGCTACACCTTC	CATSDARQGASGYTF
-	-	TRBV28	TRBJ2-2	TGTGCCAGCAGTTTGGAACACCCTGGGCCCGGGGAGCTGTTTTTT	CASSLEHPGPGELFF
-	-	TRBV6-5	TRBJ1-1	TGTGCCAGCAGTTACACAGGGACATTGAACACTGAAGCTTTCTTT	CASSYTGTLNTEAFF
-	few	TRBV28	TRBJ1-6	TGTGCCAGCAGCCCAACAAATTCACCCCTCCACTTT	CASSPTNSPLHF
-	-	TRBV7-9	TRBJ1-2	TGTGCCAGCAGCCTTTCCCTAAATGCCTACACCTTC	CASSLSLNAYTF
-	-	TRBV29-1	TRBJ2-7	TGCAGCGTTCGTCGGAGTATCCCCTACGAGCAGTACTTC	CSVRRSIPYEQYF
TRBD2	-	TRBV7-3	TRBJ2-7	TGTGCCAGCAGCTTAACAGCGGGAGGGCTGAACGAGCAGTACTTC	CASSLTAGGLNEQYF
-	-	TRBV2	TRBJ2-5	TGTGCCAGCAGTGATACAGGGAGGGAAGAGACCCAGTACTTC	CASSDTGREETQYF
TRBD1	-	TRBV4-1	TRBJ1-2	TGCGCCAGCAGTCCTGGGACAGGGTCGGACTATGGCTACACCTTC	CASSPGTGSDYGYTF
-	-	TRBV11-2	TRBJ1-4	TGTGCCAGCAGCCGAACAGCCTGGAATGAAAAACTGTTTTTT	CASSRTAWNEKLFF